This passage covers 28 T cell receptor beta chains from one sample sequenced in a study of response to subunit inactivated influenza vaccine. In TCRdb, the RT-PCR reads were re-called with MiXCR into one record per CDR3 protein. The table has around 520,000 distinct CDR3 sequences, about 10% seen once; the top ten hold more than 8.5%. Specimen: PBMCs from blood, collected on the day of vaccination. All receptors come from a man aged 50-59 years who received an inactivated influenza vaccine.

This chain connects TRBV7-2 to TRBJ2-5; 10 nucleotides agree with TRBD2. The V and J ends lost 2 bases and 4 bases, in that order; junction bases with no gene match: 7. Germline-derived CDR1 and CDR2 are SGHTA and FQGNSA. The CDR3 is 16 residues long. For the CDR3, the DNA is TGTGCCAGCAGCTTAAGCGGGGGGGCCATTTCAGAGACCCAGTACTTC. It yields the protein CASSLSGGAISETQYF.

The rearrangement joins TRBV29-1 to TRBJ2-3; 8 nucleotides align to TRBD2. Looked up from germline, CDR1 is SQVTM and CDR2 is ANQGSEA. The CDR3 covers 15 residues. V was clipped by 2 bases and J by 5 bases; unmatched bases: 9. The CDR3 DNA sequence: TGCAGCGTTGAACGGGTGGAAACTAGCGGAGATACGCAGTATTTT. Encoded protein: CSVERVETSGDTQYF.

This clonotype showed up just a few times. The gene calls are TRBV6-5 and TRBJ2-3; no clear D. The CDR3 has 14 amino acids. The V end was cut by 5 bases, the J end by 2 bases, with 11 bases between. The V gene's germline CDR1 is MNHEY and CDR2 SVGAGI. CDR3 loop: CASSTRHTTDTQYF. The CDR3 DNA sequence: TGTGCCAGCAGTACCCGACATACCACAGATACGCAGTATTTT.

V gene TRBV4-3 combines with J gene TRBJ1-5; D unresolved. Between the trimmed V and J ends, which lost 0 bases and 1 base, there was a span of 13 bases. The CDR3 sequence is 17 residues long. CDR1 is LGHNA and CDR2 is YSLEER in the germline V gene. Written as DNA, the CDR3 is TGCGCCAGCAGCCAAGATCTCCGGGCGGAAAGCAATCAGCCCCAGCATTTT. Its protein product is CASSQDLRAESNQPQHF.

This clonotype was seen ten or more times. The rearrangement joins TRBV11-2 to TRBJ1-5; D remains ambiguous. Germline loops: CDR1 SGHAT, CDR2 FQNNGV. Trimming removed 4 bases from V and 3 bases from J, with 7 bases in between. The CDR3 totals 13 residues. CDR3: CASSSGLNQPQHF. The CDR3 bases are TGTGCCAGCAGCTCCGGACTCAATCAGCCCCAGCATTTT.

The chain recombines TRBV7-6 with TRBJ1-2; 8 nucleotides align to TRBD1. The V and J ends lost 10 bases and 0 bases, in that order; junction bases with no gene match: 7. Germline V gene data show CDR1 as SGHVS and CDR2 as FNYEAQ. The CDR3 length is 14 residues. CDR3: CAIYPGGPNYGYTF. For the CDR3, the DNA is TGTGCCATCTACCCAGGGGGCCCTAACTATGGCTACACCTTC.

This clonotype was detected a few times. This chain joins TRBV6-2 or TRBV6-3 and TRBJ1-6; D remains unclear. Germline loops: CDR1 MNHEY, CDR2 SVGEGT. CDR3 length: 14 residues. V was pared by 4 bases and J by 5 bases, with 9 bases between. The CDR3 DNA reads TGTGCCAGCAGTTCGGATGGAAATAATTCACCCCTCCACTTT. It translates to CASSSDGNNSPLHF.

The chain combines TRBV7-2 with TRBJ2-2; 13 bases map to TRBD2. Losses at the gene ends were 5 bases for V and 6 bases for J; bases not matched to a gene: 6. Germline V lookup: CDR1 SGHTA, CDR2 FQGNSA. CDR3 length: 16 amino acids. In DNA form, the CDR3 reads TGTGCCAGCAGCCCCCGGACTAGCGGGAGATCCGGGGAGCTGTTTTTT. This gives the protein CASSPRTSGRSGELFF.

J is TRBJ2-7 and V is TRBV20-1; no reliable D call. The CDR3 is made up of 12 amino acids. Germline V gene lookup returns CDR1 DFQATT and CDR2 SNEGSKA (reference sequence). Trimming took off 5 bases at V and 5 bases at J, with 13 bases between the two ends. CDR3 region: CSAGSGDDEQYF. The CDR3 nucleotides read TGCAGTGCTGGTTCGGGCGACGACGAGCAGTACTTC.

The genes are TRBV4-3 and TRBJ2-7; 7 bases are shared with TRBD2. With V trimmed by 1 base and J by 3 bases, 9 bases remained unmatched. CDR1 and CDR2 from the germline V gene are LGHNA and YSLEER. There are 16 residues in the CDR3. CDR3 in amino acids: CASSQVWGGSDYEQYF. CDR3 DNA sequence: TGCGCCAGCAGCCAAGTATGGGGCGGGAGTGACTACGAGCAGTACTTC.

This chain joins TRBV9 and TRBJ2-7; a weak D match, TRBD2 (6 bases). Deletions cut 4 bases from V and 6 bases from J, with 17 bases between. The CDR3 sequence is 14 residues long. Germline V gene data show CDR1 as SGDLS and CDR2 as YYNGEE. CDR3 in amino acids: CASSQGGTSLEQYF. CDR3 DNA sequence: TGTGCCAGCAGCCAAGGAGGCACTAGCCTCGAGCAGTACTTC.

In regard to this clonotype: One base away lies a much larger clone, so this may be a sequencing read error. The CDR3 loop reads CGDVLNSYNEQFF. The CDR3 DNA reads as TGCGGCGATGTACTAAACTCCTACAATGAGCAGTTCTTC. The chain employs TRBV29-1 and TRBJ2-1; D call uncertain. The CDR3 length is 13 residues. CDR1 and CDR2 from the germline V gene are SQVTM and ANQGSEA.

A few counts support this clonotype. The rearrangement links TRBV10-3 to TRBJ1-5, with 7 bases matching TRBD1. The J segment lost 8 bases and the V segment lost 6 bases, leaving 19 bases of the junction unmatched. This CDR3 has 17 amino acids. CDR1 and CDR2 from the germline V gene are ENHRY and SYGVKD. CDR3 bases: TGTGCCATCAGCGATACCGATCCGGACAGGAGCCAAAAGCCCCAGCATTTT. Amino acids: CAISDTDPDRSQKPQHF.

This clonotype was recorded many times. The chain employs TRBV20-1 and TRBJ2-4; 12 bases map to TRBD2. Losses at the gene ends were 6 bases for V and 8 bases for J; bases not matched to a gene: 8. CDR1 is DFQATT and CDR2 is SNEGSKA in the germline V gene (reference sequence). The CDR3 extends over 14 amino acids. CDR3 residues: CSAETSGRGDIQYF. Written as DNA, the CDR3 is TGCAGTGCGGAGACTAGCGGGAGAGGGGACATTCAGTACTTC.

This chain joins TRBV5-1 and TRBJ2-7; possibly TRBD1 or TRBD2 for D (7 bases each). V was shortened by 0 bases and J by 2 bases, with 15 bases between the two germline ends. Looked up from germline, CDR1 is SGHRS and CDR2 is YFSETQ. This CDR3 contains 16 residues. The CDR3 nucleotides read TGCGCCAGCAGCTTGGCCCAGGGGGGGAGTCCCTACGAGCAGTACTTC. Protein sequence: CASSLAQGGSPYEQYF.

This chain connects TRBV27 to TRBJ2-2; D gene unclear. V lost 5 bases to trimming and J lost 6 bases, with 19 bases between them. The germline V gene encodes CDR1 MNHEY and CDR2 SMNVEV (reference sequence). This CDR3 contains 16 residues. CDR3 sequence reads: CASSGRIQRSAGELFF. The CDR3, as DNA: TGTGCCAGCAGTGGACGTATCCAGCGTTCCGCCGGGGAGCTGTTTTTT.

The chain couples TRBV4-2 to TRBJ2-4; D is ambiguous. Germline-derived CDR1 and CDR2 are LGHNA and YNFKEQ. CDR3 length equals 13 residues. Trimming removed 3 bases from V and 2 bases from J, with 5 bases in between. Here the CDR3 reads CASSHETKNIQYF. In DNA, the CDR3 is TGTGCCAGCAGCCATGAAACCAAAAACATTCAGTACTTC.

Only one count was recorded for this clonotype. CDR3 DNA sequence: TGTGCCAGCAGCTCCTCTGGAGGGCTCGAGCAGTACTTC. As protein: CASSSSGGLEQYF. The chain has TRBV7-9 and TRBJ2-7, with a tentative D call TRBD2 (6 bases). The V end lost 4 bases, the J end lost 6 bases, and 13 bases lay between the germline ends. The CDR3 length is 13 residues. Germline lookup yields CDR1 SEHNR and CDR2 FQNEAQ (reference sequence). The full variable domain, completed using reference TRBV7-9 and TRBJ2-7, is DTGVSQNPRHKITKRGQNVTFRCDPISEHNRLYWYRQTLGQGPEFLTYFQNEAQLEKSRLLSDRFSAERPKGSFSTLEIQRTEQGDSAMYLCASSSSGGLEQYFGPGTRLTVT.

This clonotype was counted between two and nine times. The chain has TRBV4-3 and TRBJ2-2; D may be TRBD2 (7 bases). The V and J ends lost 0 bases and 10 bases respectively, with 18 bases between them. This CDR3 spans 16 amino acids. Germline CDR1 reads LGHNA; CDR2 reads YSLEER. DNA for the CDR3: TGCGCCAGCAGCCAAGATGGAGGGGGGGGCCCTCTGGAGCTGTTTTTT. Translating it yields CASSQDGGGGPLELFF.

This clonotype was seen more than once but under ten times. The V gene is TRBV7-9, the J gene TRBJ1-4; unclear D gene. V shed 2 bases and J shed 7 bases, with 11 bases lying between them. CDR1 is SEHNR, CDR2 FQNEAQ, per germline (reference sequence). The CDR3 spans 14 residues. This chain's CDR3 is CASSLTSGSEKLFF. In DNA form, the CDR3 reads TGTGCCAGCAGCTTAACCAGCGGCAGTGAAAAACTGTTTTTT.

Only a few counts were recorded for this clonotype. This chain connects TRBV20-1 to TRBJ1-4; D remains unclear. This CDR3 spans 13 amino acids. V was shortened by 3 bases and J by 6 bases, with 11 bases between the two germline ends. Looked up from germline, CDR1 is DFQATT and CDR2 is SNEGSKA (reference sequence). Here the CDR3 reads CSASLLQYEKLFF. The CDR3 DNA reads as TGCAGTGCTAGTCTTTTACAGTATGAAAAACTGTTTTTT.

The rearrangement uses TRBV9 and TRBJ1-3; possibly TRBD1 for D (5 bases). The length of the CDR3 is 15 residues. In germline, CDR1 is SGDLS, CDR2 YYNGEE. V lost 0 bases, J lost 5 bases, and 12 bases lay in between. CDR3 sequence: CASSVGVGVRNTIYF. CDR3 in DNA: TGTGCCAGCAGCGTAGGGGTAGGGGTGAGAAACACCATATATTTT. The full variable domain, its missing parts supplied by reference TRBV9 and TRBJ1-3, is DSGVTQTPKHLITATGQRVTLRCSPRSGDLSVYWYQQSLDQGLQFLIQYYNGEERAKGNILERFSAQQFPDLHSELNLSSLELGDSALYFCASSVGVGVRNTIYFGEGSWLTVV.

This clonotype turned up a few times. This chain joins TRBV7-2 and TRBJ1-4; D is undetermined. The V end was cut by 2 bases, the J end by 5 bases, with 12 bases between. The CDR3 is made up of 15 amino acids. Germline V gene data show CDR1 as SGHTA and CDR2 as FQGNSA. CDR3 in DNA: TGTGCCAGCAGCTTATTGTCAGGCGGAAATGAAAAACTGTTTTTT. Translating gives CASSLLSGGNEKLFF.

The V and J genes are TRBV20-1 and TRBJ1-5; 10 nucleotides agree with TRBD1. With V trimmed by 6 bases and J by 6 bases, 8 bases remained unmatched. CDR1 is DFQATT and CDR2 is SNEGSKA in the germline V gene (reference sequence). This CDR3 is 14 amino acids long. The CDR3 sequence is CSATGTGVFQPQHF. Here the CDR3 DNA reads TGCAGTGCCACCGGGACAGGGGTTTTTCAGCCCCAGCATTTT.

This clonotype was seen repeatedly, ten times or more. V usage is TRBV6-5 and J usage is TRBJ1-2; D gene unclear. V dropped 2 bases and J dropped 4 bases, with 8 bases sitting between them. Germline-derived CDR1 and CDR2 are MNHEY and SVGAGI. The CDR3 is 13 residues long. CDR3: CASSYGEFYGYTF. In DNA form, the CDR3 reads TGTGCCAGCAGTTACGGGGAATTCTATGGCTACACCTTC.

The chain has TRBV20-1 and TRBJ2-1; the D gene could be TRBD1 or TRBD2 (7 bases each). Trimming took 2 bases from V and 1 from J, leaving 12 bases between them. This CDR3 is built from 15 residues. Germline V gene data show CDR1 as DFQATT and CDR2 as SNEGSKA (reference sequence). The CDR3 reads CSARFRGGSYNEQFF. DNA of the CDR3: TGCAGTGCTAGATTCAGGGGGGGGTCCTACAATGAGCAGTTCTTC.

In this sample, this clonotype turned up many times. V and J are TRBV4-3 and TRBJ1-3; D gene unclear. V was clipped by 0 bases and J by 4 bases, with 13 bases between them. This CDR3 is 16 amino acids long. Germline loops: CDR1 LGHNA, CDR2 YSLEER. The CDR3 DNA reads TGCGCCAGCAGCCAAGAAGGCTGGGGATCGGGAAACACCATATATTTT. Protein product: CASSQEGWGSGNTIYF.

Concerning this clonotype: A much bigger clone sits one base away, suggesting this may be a read error. This chain links TRBV28 with TRBJ2-2, with TRBD1 matching over 9 bases. This CDR3 spans 16 amino acids. Germline V gene data show CDR1 as MDHEN and CDR2 as SYDVKM. Here the CDR3 reads CTSSSTGTGRTGELFF. For the CDR3, the DNA is TGTACCAGCAGTTCCACCGGGACAGGGCGCACCGGGGAGCTGTTTTTT.